This T cell receptor (beta chain) was observed in a study of OX40 agonist ivuxolimab in advanced cancers. Study overall: Patients receiving dose escalation had hepatocellular carcinoma, melanoma, renal cell or head and neck cancer.

Blood was sampled at baseline, cycle 4 day 1, and cycle 7 day 1. General observations from the study: The study observed clonal expansion of CD4+ and CD8+ blood T cells by week 6 at 0.1 to 3.0 mg/kg. Antigen targets of the expanded peripheral T cells went undetermined.

Clones were sequenced by immunoSEQ multiplex PCR, and TCRdb holds only the in-frame ones, with some missing. The table lists about 130,000 clones, roughly 92% of them singletons, with roughly 0.85% in the top ten. CDR3 length equals 16 residues. Trimming shortened V by 5 bases and J by 0 bases, and 11 bases separated the two germline ends. Germline-derived CDR1 and CDR2 are SEHNR and FQNEAQ (reference sequence). Of note for this clone: What it binds is unknown.

The J gene is TRBJ1-6, the V gene TRBV7-9; D not resolved. Sequences were derived from CD4+ or CD8+ T cells sorted from blood, sampled in a trial of the OX40 agonist ivuxolimab. The source is an adult with an advanced solid tumor such as melanoma, head and neck, liver or kidney cancer. The CDR3 reads CASSPGPNSYNSPLHF. In nucleotides, the CDR3 is TGTGCCAGCAGCCCTGGACCGAACTCCTATAATTCACCCCTCCACTTT.